This T cell receptor (beta chain) stems from a study of technical replicates of blood from a few donors. This table comes from immunoSEQ multiplex PCR, and its TCRdb copy is limited to in-frame clones, with some not included. Here the sample spans over 60,000 clones, roughly 91% being singletons. This CDR3 contains 14 residues. V lost 2 bases and J lost 4, with 10 bases in between. Per germline, CDR1 LGHNA and CDR2 YSLEER. Source material: PBMCs. The sequence derives from a human donor in good health. Some clones in this sample may be carry-over from other donors' samples. The J gene is TRBJ2-3, the V gene TRBV4-3, with D unresolved. This CDR3 is CASSQQRRADTQYF. DNA for the CDR3: TGCGCCAGCAGCCAACAGAGGCGTGCAGATACGCAGTATTTT.